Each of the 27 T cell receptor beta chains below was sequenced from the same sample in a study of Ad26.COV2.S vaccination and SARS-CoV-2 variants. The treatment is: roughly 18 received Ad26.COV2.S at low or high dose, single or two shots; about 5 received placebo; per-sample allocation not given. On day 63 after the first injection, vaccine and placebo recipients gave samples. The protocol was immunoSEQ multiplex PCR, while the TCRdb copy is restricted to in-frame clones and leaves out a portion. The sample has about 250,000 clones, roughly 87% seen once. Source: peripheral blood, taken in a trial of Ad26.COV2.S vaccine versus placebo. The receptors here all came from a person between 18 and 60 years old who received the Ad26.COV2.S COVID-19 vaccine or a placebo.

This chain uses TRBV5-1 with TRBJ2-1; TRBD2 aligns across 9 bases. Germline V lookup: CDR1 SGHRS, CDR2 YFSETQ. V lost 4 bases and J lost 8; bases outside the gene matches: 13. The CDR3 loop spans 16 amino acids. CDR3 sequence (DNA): TGCGCCAGCAGCCCAGGCGGGGTAGCGGGAGCCTATGAGCAGTTCTTC. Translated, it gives CASSPGGVAGAYEQFF.

The CDR3 DNA reads as TGTGCCAGCAGCCTGCAGGGCGGGGGGCTCATTTACACAGATACGCAGTATTTT. Encoded protein: CASSLQGGGLIYTDTQYF. The V and J genes are TRBV27 and TRBJ2-3; 8 positions agree with TRBD2. J gave up 2 bases and V 6 bases, and 16 bases lay outside the gene matches. CDR1 and CDR2 (germline): MNHEY, SMNVEV (reference sequence). This CDR3 spans 18 amino acids.

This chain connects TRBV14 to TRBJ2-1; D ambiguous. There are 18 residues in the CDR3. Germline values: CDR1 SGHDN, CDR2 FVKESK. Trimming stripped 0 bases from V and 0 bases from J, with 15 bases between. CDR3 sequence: CASSQDRSSGLSYNEQFF. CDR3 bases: TGTGCCAGCAGCCAAGATCGATCGTCGGGCCTCTCCTACAATGAGCAGTTCTTC. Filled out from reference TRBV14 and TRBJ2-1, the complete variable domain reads EAGVTQFPSHSVIEKGQTVTLRCDPISGHDNLYWYRRVMGKEIKFLLHFVKESKQDESGMPNNRFLAERTGGTYSTLKVQPAELEDSGVYFCASSQDRSSGLSYNEQFFGPGTRLTVL.

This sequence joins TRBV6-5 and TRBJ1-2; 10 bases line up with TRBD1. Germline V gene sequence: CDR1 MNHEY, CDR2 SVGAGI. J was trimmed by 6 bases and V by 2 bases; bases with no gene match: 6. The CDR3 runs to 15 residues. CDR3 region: CASSYEGQGPDGYTF. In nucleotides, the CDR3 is TGTGCCAGCAGTTACGAGGGACAGGGGCCCGATGGCTACACCTTC.

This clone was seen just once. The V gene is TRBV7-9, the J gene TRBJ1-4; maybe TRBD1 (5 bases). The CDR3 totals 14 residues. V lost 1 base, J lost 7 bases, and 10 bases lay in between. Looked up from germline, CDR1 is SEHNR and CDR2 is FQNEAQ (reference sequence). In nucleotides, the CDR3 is TGTGCCAGCAGCTTAGAGAGGGGTAGTGAAAAACTGTTTTTT. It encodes CASSLERGSEKLFF.

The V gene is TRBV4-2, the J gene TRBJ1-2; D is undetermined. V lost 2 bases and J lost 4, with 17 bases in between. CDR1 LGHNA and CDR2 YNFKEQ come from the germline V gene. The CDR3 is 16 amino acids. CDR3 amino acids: CASSQQASKRSYGYTF. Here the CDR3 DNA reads TGTGCCAGCAGCCAACAAGCGAGTAAGAGGTCCTATGGCTACACCTTC.

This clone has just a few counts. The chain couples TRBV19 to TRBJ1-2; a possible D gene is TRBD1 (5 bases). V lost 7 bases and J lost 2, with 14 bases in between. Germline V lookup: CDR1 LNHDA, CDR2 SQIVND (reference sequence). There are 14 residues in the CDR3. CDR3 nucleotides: TGTGCCAGTAACAACAGGCTCCCCAACTATGGCTACACCTTC. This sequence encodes CASNNRLPNYGYTF. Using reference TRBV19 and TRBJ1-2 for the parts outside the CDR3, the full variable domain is DGGITQSPKYLFRKEGQNVTLSCEQNLNHDAMYWYRQDPGQGLRLIYYSQIVNDFQKGDIAEGYSVSREKKESFPLTVTSAQKNPTAFYLCASNNRLPNYGYTFGSGTRLTVV.

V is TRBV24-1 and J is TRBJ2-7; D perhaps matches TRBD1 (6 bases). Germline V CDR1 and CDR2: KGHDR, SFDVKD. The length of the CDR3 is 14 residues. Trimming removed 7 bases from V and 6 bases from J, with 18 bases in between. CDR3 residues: CATRTTGSGVEQYV. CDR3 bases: TGTGCCACCAGAACAACAGGGTCCGGTGTCGAGCAGTACGTC.

CDR3 region: CASSGTSDNEQFF. The CDR3 region has the DNA TGTGCCAGCAGCGGGACTAGCGACAATGAGCAGTTCTTC. The V and J genes are TRBV27 and TRBJ2-1; the match to TRBD2 covers 10 bases. Per the germline V gene, CDR1 is MNHEY and CDR2 is SMNVEV (reference sequence). The CDR3 is 13 residues long. Trimming cost V 6 bases and J 5 bases; bases outside gene matches: 1.

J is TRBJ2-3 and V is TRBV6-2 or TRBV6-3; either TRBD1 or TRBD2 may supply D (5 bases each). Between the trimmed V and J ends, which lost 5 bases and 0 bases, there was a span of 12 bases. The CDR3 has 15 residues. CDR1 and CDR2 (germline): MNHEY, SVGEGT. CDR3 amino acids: CASSTGLGSTDTQYF. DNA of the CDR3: TGTGCCAGCAGTACGGGGCTCGGAAGCACAGATACGCAGTATTTT.

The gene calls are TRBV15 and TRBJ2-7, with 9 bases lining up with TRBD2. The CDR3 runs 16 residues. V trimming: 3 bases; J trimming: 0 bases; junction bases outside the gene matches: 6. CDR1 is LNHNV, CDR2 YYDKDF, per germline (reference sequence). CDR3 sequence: CATSRAGTSSSYEQYV. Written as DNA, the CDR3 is TGTGCCACCAGCAGGGCCGGGACTAGCAGCTCCTACGAGCAGTACGTC.

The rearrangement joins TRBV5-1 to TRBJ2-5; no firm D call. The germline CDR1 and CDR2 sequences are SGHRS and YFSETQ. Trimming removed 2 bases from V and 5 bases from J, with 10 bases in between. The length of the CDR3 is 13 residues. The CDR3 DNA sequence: TGCGCCAGCAGCTTTCGCCTATTTGAGACCCAGTACTTC. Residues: CASSFRLFETQYF.

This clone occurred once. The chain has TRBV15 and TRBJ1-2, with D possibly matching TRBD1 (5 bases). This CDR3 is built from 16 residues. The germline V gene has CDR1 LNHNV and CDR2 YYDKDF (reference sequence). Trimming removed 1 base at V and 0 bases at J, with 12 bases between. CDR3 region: CATSRVGGAANYGYTF. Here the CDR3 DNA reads TGTGCCACCAGCAGAGTAGGCGGGGCCGCTAACTATGGCTACACCTTC.

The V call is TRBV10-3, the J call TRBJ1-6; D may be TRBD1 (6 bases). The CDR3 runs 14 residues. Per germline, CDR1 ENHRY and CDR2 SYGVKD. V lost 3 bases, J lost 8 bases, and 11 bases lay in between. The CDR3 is CAISEQGSYSPLHF. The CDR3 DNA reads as TGTGCCATCAGTGAACAGGGTTCCTATTCACCCCTCCACTTT.

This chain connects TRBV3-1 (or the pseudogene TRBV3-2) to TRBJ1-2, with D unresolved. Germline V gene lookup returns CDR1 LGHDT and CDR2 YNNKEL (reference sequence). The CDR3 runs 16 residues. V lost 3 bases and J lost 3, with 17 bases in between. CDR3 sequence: CASSHSGGGRYYGYTF. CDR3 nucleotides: TGTGCCAGCAGCCATTCCGGCGGCGGCAGATACTATGGCTACACCTTC.

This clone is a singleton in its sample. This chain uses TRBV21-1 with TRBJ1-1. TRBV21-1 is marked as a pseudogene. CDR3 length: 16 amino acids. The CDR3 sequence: CASSPRPHRLNTEAFF. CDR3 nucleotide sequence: TGTGCCAGCAGCCCCCGGCCTCATCGTCTGAACACTGAAGCTTTCTTT.

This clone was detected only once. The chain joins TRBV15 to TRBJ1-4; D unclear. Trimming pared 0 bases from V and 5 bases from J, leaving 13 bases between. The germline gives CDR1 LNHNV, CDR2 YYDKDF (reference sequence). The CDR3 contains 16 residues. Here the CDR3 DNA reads TGTGCCACCAGCAGAGATCGCCCTCGGGCCAATGAAAAACTGTTTTTT. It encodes CATSRDRPRANEKLFF.

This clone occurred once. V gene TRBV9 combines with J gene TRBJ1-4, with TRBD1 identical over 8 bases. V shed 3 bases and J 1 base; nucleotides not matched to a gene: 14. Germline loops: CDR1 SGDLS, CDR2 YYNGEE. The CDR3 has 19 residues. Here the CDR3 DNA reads TGTGCCAGCAGCGAGTCCAGGGGGCGCGTTGGAAAAACTAATGAAAAACTGTTTTTT. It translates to CASSESRGRVGKTNEKLFF.

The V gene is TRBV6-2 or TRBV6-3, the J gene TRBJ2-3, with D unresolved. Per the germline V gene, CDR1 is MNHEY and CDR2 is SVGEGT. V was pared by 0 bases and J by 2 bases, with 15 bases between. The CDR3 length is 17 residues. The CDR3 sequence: CASSYSGGRLLTDTQYF. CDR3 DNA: TGTGCCAGCAGTTACTCAGGTGGGCGACTCCTCACAGATACGCAGTATTTT.

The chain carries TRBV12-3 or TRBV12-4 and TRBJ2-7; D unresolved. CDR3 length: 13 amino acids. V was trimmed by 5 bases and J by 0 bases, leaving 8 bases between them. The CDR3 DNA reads TGTGCCAGCAGTCCCCGGAGCTCCTACGAGCAGTACTTC. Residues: CASSPRSSYEQYF.

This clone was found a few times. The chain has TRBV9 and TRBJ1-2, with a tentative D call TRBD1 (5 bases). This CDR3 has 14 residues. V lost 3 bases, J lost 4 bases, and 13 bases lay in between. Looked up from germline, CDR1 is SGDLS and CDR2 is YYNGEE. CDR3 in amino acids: CASSDRIESYGYTF. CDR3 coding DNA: TGTGCCAGCAGCGACAGGATAGAGAGCTATGGCTACACCTTC.

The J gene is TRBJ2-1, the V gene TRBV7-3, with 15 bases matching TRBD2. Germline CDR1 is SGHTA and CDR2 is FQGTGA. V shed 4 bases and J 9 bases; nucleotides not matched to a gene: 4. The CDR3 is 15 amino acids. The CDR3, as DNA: TGTGCCAGCAGCTGGACTAGCGGGGGGGCAGTTGAGCAGTTCTTC. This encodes CASSWTSGGAVEQFF.

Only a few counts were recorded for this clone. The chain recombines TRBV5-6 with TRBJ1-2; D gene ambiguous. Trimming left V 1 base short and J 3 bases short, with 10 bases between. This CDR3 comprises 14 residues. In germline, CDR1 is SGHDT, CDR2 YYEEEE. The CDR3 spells CASSLKRGDYGYTF. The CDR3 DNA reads TGTGCCAGCAGCTTGAAACGGGGAGACTATGGCTACACCTTC. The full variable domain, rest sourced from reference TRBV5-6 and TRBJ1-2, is DAGVTQSPTHLIKTRGQQVTLRCSPKSGHDTVSWYQQALGQGPQFIFQYYEEEERQRGNFPDRFSGHQFPNYSSELNVNALLLGDSALYLCASSLKRGDYGYTFGSGTRLTVV.

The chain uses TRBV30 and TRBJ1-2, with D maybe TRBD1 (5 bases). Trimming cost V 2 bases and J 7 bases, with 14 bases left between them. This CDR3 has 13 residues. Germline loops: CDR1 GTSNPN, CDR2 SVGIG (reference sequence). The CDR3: CAWSRDRPRGYTF. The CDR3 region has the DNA TGTGCCTGGAGTCGGGACCGCCCGCGTGGCTACACCTTC.

CDR3 loop: CASSSGNSGYTF. In DNA, the CDR3 is TGTGCCAGCAGTTCGGGGAATAGTGGCTACACCTTC. This rearrangement joins TRBV6-2 or TRBV6-3 to TRBJ1-2; no definite D call. V was shortened by 4 bases and J by 7 bases, with 10 bases between the two germline ends. Germline values: CDR1 MNHEY, CDR2 SVGEGT. CDR3 length: 12 residues.

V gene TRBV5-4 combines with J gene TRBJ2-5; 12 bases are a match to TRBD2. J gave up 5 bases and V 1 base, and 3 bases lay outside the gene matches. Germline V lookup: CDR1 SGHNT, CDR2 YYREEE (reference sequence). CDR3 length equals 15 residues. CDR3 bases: TGTGCCAGCAGCTTGCGGCTAGCGGGAGGGGAGACCCAGTACTTC. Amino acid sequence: CASSLRLAGGETQYF.

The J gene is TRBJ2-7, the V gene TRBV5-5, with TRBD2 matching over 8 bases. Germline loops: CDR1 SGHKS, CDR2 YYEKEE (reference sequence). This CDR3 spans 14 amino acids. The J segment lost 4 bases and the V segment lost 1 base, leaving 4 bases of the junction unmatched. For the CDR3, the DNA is TGTGCCAGCAGCTTGACTAGCGGATCGTACGAGCAGTACTTC. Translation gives CASSLTSGSYEQYF.